This T cell receptor (beta chain) originates from a study of cytomegalovirus exposure and HLA in healthy donors. Study-level results: Testing in vitro showed a few CMV-associated chains specific for CMV antigens. Association of a missense DCLRE1C variant with TCR beta V- and J-gene trimming was reported in a later analysis.

PCR was performed using 60 Vbeta and 13 Jbeta primers. Profiling relied on immunoSEQ multiplex PCR, and the TCRdb table lists in-frame clones only, not all of them. This table holds 45,000 to 55,000 clones. The germline V gene has CDR1 MNHEY and CDR2 SVGAGI. The V end lost 2 bases, the J end lost 1 base, and 12 bases lay between the germline ends. The CDR3 length is 15 residues. Concerning this clone: What it binds is not known.

J is TRBJ2-7 and V is TRBV6-5; a possible D gene is TRBD2 (5 bases). The clonotype comes from a male donor in good health and CMV-seropositive. The source material was PBMCs. The CDR3 DNA is TGTGCCAGCAGTTACGGAGGTATGGGGTCCTACGAGCAGTACTTC. As protein: CASSYGGMGSYEQYF.